This passage covers 19 T cell receptor beta chains from one sample sequenced in a study of CD8 T cells in ankylosing spondylitis. Study results and caveats: Typical of ankylosing spondylitis blood, it appeared, was a TCR beta motif of roughly eight highly homologous variants.

TCRdb ran MiXCR on the 5' RACE reads and lists one entry per CDR3 protein. The table records around 770,000 distinct CDR3 sequences, 10% to 15% of them present only once. Antigens of these TCRs are unknown. The sequenced sample consisted of blood, either unsorted or a sorted T cell fraction (not recorded which). The receptor set was obtained from a male donor with ankylosing spondylitis.

The V gene is TRBV5-1, the J gene TRBJ2-5; D gene uncertain. The CDR3 has 14 amino acids. V lost 0 bases, J lost 4 bases, and 10 bases lay in between. In germline, CDR1 is SGHRS, CDR2 YFSETQ. CDR3: CASSLVYRAETQYF. CDR3 in DNA: TGCGCCAGCAGCTTGGTGTATAGGGCAGAGACCCAGTACTTC.

As for this clonotype: The junction shows a germline mismatch at one end, possibly a read error. The chain's CDR3 is CSAPTSGRGNEQSF. The CDR3 DNA sequence: TGCAGTGCCCCGACTAGCGGGAGAGGGAATGAGCAGTCCTTC. This sequence joins TRBV20-1 and TRBJ2-1; 12 bases are shared with TRBD2. This CDR3 is built from 14 residues. Germline V gene sequence: CDR1 DFQATT, CDR2 SNEGSKA (reference sequence).

This clonotype has more than one count but fewer than ten. CDR3 sequence (DNA): TGCAGTGCTAGGGCCCACCGGCGGGGAGGGAGCTACGAGCAGTACTTC. This gives the protein CSARAHRRGGSYEQYF. This rearrangement joins TRBV20-1 to TRBJ2-7, with 7 bases that match TRBD2. This CDR3 is 16 amino acids long. Germline assignment: CDR1 DFQATT and CDR2 SNEGSKA (reference sequence). V gave up 3 bases and J gave up 3 bases; unmatched junction bases: 14.

This clonotype was counted a few times. The chain is built from TRBV9 and TRBJ2-4; D might be TRBD1 (5 bases). This CDR3 has 16 amino acids. Trimming shortened V by 0 bases and J by 2 bases, and 12 bases separated the two germline ends. Germline V gene data show CDR1 as SGDLS and CDR2 as YYNGEE. CDR3 coding DNA: TGTGCCAGCAGCGTAGCTTTACAGGAACCCAAAAACATTCAGTACTTC. Translating gives CASSVALQEPKNIQYF.

This clonotype has a count of ten or more. The V call is TRBV6-5, the J call TRBJ2-7; unclear D gene. V was trimmed by 2 bases and J by 6 bases, leaving 11 bases between them. The CDR3 contains 13 residues. The germline V gene has CDR1 MNHEY and CDR2 SVGAGI. Written as DNA, the CDR3 is TGTGCCAGCAGTTACACCCCCGGGCTCGAGCAGTACTTC. Translation: CASSYTPGLEQYF.

This clonotype was seen a handful of times. The chain is built from TRBV6-5 and TRBJ1-6, with 10 bases identical to TRBD1. CDR3 length: 16 amino acids. Germline assignment: CDR1 MNHEY and CDR2 SVGAGI. V shed 4 bases, J shed 10 bases, and the junction held 10 bases outside the gene matches. The CDR3 DNA reads as TGTGCCAGCAGTTCCAACCCGGGACAGGGGAACTCACCCCTCCACTTT. Its protein product is CASSSNPGQGNSPLHF.

The rearrangement joins TRBV5-6 to TRBJ1-5, with D tentatively TRBD1 (5 bases). The germline gives CDR1 SGHDT, CDR2 YYEEEE. V was trimmed by 4 bases and J by 5 bases, leaving 16 bases between them. The CDR3 covers 15 residues. The DNA for the CDR3 is TGTGCCAGCAGCCTCCTCGGGGCACGGGATCAGCCCCAGCATTTT. This sequence encodes CASSLLGARDQPQHF.

The gene calls are TRBV5-5 and TRBJ2-3; 8 nucleotides align to TRBD1. The J segment lost 6 bases and the V segment lost 2 bases, leaving 5 bases of the junction unmatched. Germline CDR1 and CDR2: SGHKS and YYEKEE (reference sequence). This CDR3 has 14 residues. In DNA form, the CDR3 reads TGTGCCAGCAGCTTCAGGGGGCTCGTGGATACGCAGTATTTT. This sequence encodes CASSFRGLVDTQYF.

This rearrangement joins TRBV30 to TRBJ1-6, with 9 bases that match TRBD1. This CDR3 is 12 amino acids long. CDR1 GTSNPN and CDR2 SVGIG come from the germline V gene (reference sequence). Unmatched junction bases numbered 0, after V lost 3 bases and J lost 9 bases. In DNA, the CDR3 is TGTGCCTGGAGGACAGGGGGTTCACCCCTCCACTTT. It yields the protein CAWRTGGSPLHF.

This clonotype has at least ten counts. The V and J genes are TRBV4-3 and TRBJ2-3; D remains ambiguous. V lost 1 base and J 3 bases, leaving 14 bases between the germline ends. This CDR3 spans 16 amino acids. Germline CDR1 LGHNA, CDR2 YSLEER. The CDR3 coding sequence is TGCGCCAGCAGCCAAGGGTCTGGAAGGGAAACAGATACGCAGTATTTT. Translated, it gives CASSQGSGRETDTQYF.

In this sample, this clonotype turned up a few times. The genes are TRBV20-1 and TRBJ2-2, with 7 bases lining up with TRBD1. Germline CDR1 is DFQATT and CDR2 is SNEGSKA (reference sequence). V shed 2 bases and J 6 bases; nucleotides not matched to a gene: 12. The CDR3 runs to 16 residues. For the CDR3, the DNA is TGCAGTGCTAGACATCCGACAGGGCAATTTGCCGGGGAGCTGTTTTTT. Amino acids: CSARHPTGQFAGELFF.

This sequence joins TRBV5-1 and TRBJ1-2, with 7 bases fitting TRBD1. The CDR3 sequence is 15 residues long. The ends lost 4 bases at V and 2 bases at J; junction bases unmatched: 8. The germline V gene has CDR1 SGHRS and CDR2 YFSETQ. The CDR3 sequence is CASSVTGFRNYGYTF. CDR3 bases: TGCGCCAGCAGCGTGACAGGGTTCAGAAACTATGGCTACACCTTC.

This clonotype has more than one count but fewer than ten. The chain couples TRBV20-1 to TRBJ2-5; 9 positions match TRBD2. The CDR3 consists of 14 residues. V lost 3 bases and J lost 5; bases outside the gene matches: 7. Germline values: CDR1 DFQATT, CDR2 SNEGSKA (reference sequence). In DNA, the CDR3 is TGCAGTGCTAGTTTTAGCGGGGGCCGGGAGACCCAGTACTTC. Its translation: CSASFSGGRETQYF.

CDR3 sequence (DNA): TGTGCCAGCAGCTTAGGCAGGGGGCGTACAGCTTTCTTT. It specifies CASSLGRGRTAFF. The chain is built from TRBV11-2 and TRBJ1-1; 8 bases agree with TRBD1. V dropped 1 base and J dropped 10; count of bases not matched to a gene: 5. The CDR3 is 13 residues long. Germline V lookup: CDR1 SGHAT, CDR2 FQNNGV.

V and J are TRBV11-2 and TRBJ2-1; a possible D gene is TRBD2 (5 bases). Looked up from germline, CDR1 is SGHAT and CDR2 is FQNNGV. This CDR3 has 14 residues. V was cut by 1 base and J by 12 bases, with 16 bases left in between. CDR3 in amino acids: CASSLGRHPRWQFF. The CDR3 coding sequence is TGTGCCAGCAGCTTAGGGAGGCATCCCAGGTGGCAGTTCTTC. The whole variable domain, filled in from reference TRBV11-2 and TRBJ2-1, reads EAGVAQSPRYKIIEKRQSVAFWCNPISGHATLYWYQQILGQGPKLLIQFQNNGVVDDSQLPKDRFSAERLKGVDSTLKIQPAKLEDSAVYLCASSLGRHPRWQFFGPGTRLTVL.

This clonotype was found a few times. V gene TRBV7-8 combines with J gene TRBJ1-2, with D uncertain. Germline CDR1 and CDR2: SGHVS and FQNEAQ. The germline V and J ends were trimmed by 5 bases and 2 bases, with 12 bases remaining between them. The CDR3 is made up of 14 amino acids. CDR3 sequence: CASSPYRGNYGYTF. For the CDR3, the DNA is TGTGCCAGCAGCCCTTACCGAGGGAACTATGGCTACACCTTC.

This clonotype was seen ten or more times. The rearrangement joins TRBV12-3 or TRBV12-4 to TRBJ2-4, with D uncertain. CDR3 length: 14 residues. The V and J ends lost 4 bases and 0 bases respectively, with 7 bases between them. The CDR3 sequence is CASSYPVAKNIQYF. DNA of the CDR3: TGTGCCAGCAGTTACCCGGTAGCCAAAAACATTCAGTACTTC.

The sample holds a few counts of this clonotype. The CDR3 loop reads CASSLTAGRDTQYF. The CDR3 bases are TGTGCCAGCAGTTTAACAGCAGGCCGAGATACGCAGTATTTT. The J gene is TRBJ2-3, the V gene TRBV27; no clear D gene. The CDR3 has 14 amino acids. Germline CDR1 is MNHEY and CDR2 is SMNVEV (reference sequence). V dropped 2 bases and J dropped 5 bases, with 11 bases sitting between them.

The genes are TRBV6-1 and TRBJ2-2; D call uncertain. This CDR3 contains 14 residues. Germline CDR1 and CDR2: MNHNS and SASEGT. The V and J ends lost 6 bases and 0 bases respectively, with 8 bases between them. The CDR3 DNA follows: TGTGCCAGCAGACCTTTTCCGAACACCGGGGAGCTGTTTTTT. Protein product: CASRPFPNTGELFF.